Following are 3 T cell receptor beta chains from one sample sequenced in a study of blood T cell repertoires in COVID-19. Clones were read by immunoSEQ multiplex PCR, and TCRdb kept only the in-frame ones, dropping some. The sample has about 140,000 clones; less than 80% are singletons. Sample: peripheral blood. These receptors were collected from a woman over 75 with active or convalescent COVID-19.

This clone was observed at least ten times. V and J are TRBV6-5 and TRBJ2-1; D perhaps matches TRBD2 (6 bases). The germline V gene encodes CDR1 MNHEY and CDR2 SVGAGI. Trimming removed 6 bases from V and 2 bases from J, with 14 bases in between. The CDR3 length is 15 residues. This CDR3 is CASRNRDSPYNEQFF. In nucleotides, the CDR3 is TGTGCCAGCAGGAACCGGGACTCCCCCTACAATGAGCAGTTCTTC.

V usage is TRBV5-1 and J usage is TRBJ1-2; D is ambiguous. Germline CDR1 and CDR2: SGHRS and YFSETQ. V gave up 4 bases and J gave up 7 bases, with 14 bases separating them. The CDR3 is 13 amino acids. CDR3 sequence reads: CASSVDEGSGYTF. CDR3 DNA: TGCGCCAGCAGCGTGGACGAGGGTAGTGGCTACACCTTC.

This clone was observed a few times. The genes are TRBV6-6 and TRBJ1-2, with 7 bases lining up with TRBD1. Trimming took 5 bases from V and 2 from J; bases not matched to a gene: 8. The CDR3 length is 15 residues. Germline V gene lookup returns CDR1 MNHNY and CDR2 SVGAGI (reference sequence). The CDR3 nucleotides read TGTGCCAGCAGTCCCAGACAGGGCGGGAACTATGGCTACACCTTC. Translation gives CASSPRQGGNYGYTF.